This TCR beta chain was identified in a study of T cell responses to AZD1222 COVID-19 vaccine (dated by TCRdb to the early 2020s). As for the study more broadly: AZD1222 recipients whose second dose came at about 4 weeks and those whose second dose came at about 12 weeks were combined into one group, since spike-specific TCR depth and breadth did not differ between the two schedules. TCR sequencing was performed for over 230 trial participants, of whom about 210 were given two doses of AZD1222 and some 25 were given two doses of MenACWY control vaccine. Enrollment into the trials was organized by age into subgroups of 18-55, 56-69 and 70-plus years, and those subgroups contained roughly 150, 30 and 60 TCR-sequenced participants, respectively. The research as a whole found: Because no samples from the day 14 peak response were available, repertoires could be characterized only after the peak T cell response. Reportedly, close to half of the unique spike-specific TCRs recognized epitopes lying outside the regions that are mutated in the B.1.351 and B.1.1.7 variants. CD4 TCRs associated with the vaccine covered the entire spike protein, and the dominant responses were in regions 160-218 and 743-854. In the small 56-69-year group, the increase in depth fell short of significance, most likely because of low power. Most participants were white British and females outnumbered males, and the authors suggested that clonal diversity may have been underestimated. Conclusions about previously exposed vaccinees are limited because only 5 or 6 AZD1222 recipients were SARS-CoV-2 seropositive at baseline. After two AZD1222 doses, both the breadth and the depth of spike-specific TCRs were significantly higher than at day 0 and than in MenACWY recipients.

The count of this clone is one. The antigen it binds to is not known. Per-base qualities were not stored, and no clone one base away is much larger. This specimen's time point label, per the study, means: baseline before first vaccination. Vaccinee samples came from UK trials COV001 and COV002, including a single-blind randomized controlled phase 2/3 trial of AZD1222 (ChAdOx1 nCoV-19) in healthy adults. For TCRbeta chain sequencing, PBMC samples were collected from trial participants at day 0 and at day 28 after the second dose. In the germline V gene (reference sequence), CDR1 corresponds to LNHDA and CDR2 to SQIVND. The junction shows trimming of 8 bases on V and 2 bases on J, plus 21 bases between the germline ends. The CDR3 measures 16 amino acids from cysteine to phenylalanine. Only the CDR3 part of the read is kept: 48 bases, read in frame from the first base. The CDR3 regions of human TCRbeta chains were analyzed by immunosequencing. On the authors' methods: TCRs in the repertoires were matched against a reference library of SARS-CoV-2-specific TCRs that had been generated with the MIRA antigen-specificity platform. Breadth was defined as the fraction of unique TCRs that were SARS-CoV-2-associated. Depth was defined as the fraction of total T cells that were SARS-CoV-2-associated. Using the MIRA data, each spike-specific TCR was assigned both to the spike region to which the TCR was reactive and to a CD4 or CD8 class. Log10-transformed breadth and depth values were compared by one-way ANOVA with Sidak's multiple comparisons tests. TCRdb's version of the immuneACCESS table is confined to in-frame rearrangements and falls short of the full clone set. An unresolved V gene accounts for under half of the shortfall where checked; the remainder is of unknown origin. For V, J and clone size, that table is used; D and trimming come from the DNA. The sample table lists some 140,000 clones, about 90% of them with a count of one. The top ten hold approximately 5.7% of the sample.

This clonotype originated in an adult in good health. Sequencing was performed on peripheral blood, taken on day 0 of AZD1222 vaccination. Recombination joined TRBV19 with TRBJ1-2; a tentative D call is TRBD1 (6 bases match). CDR3 protein: CASSSGDIRLNYGYTF. The DNA sequence reads TGTGCCAGTTCCAGTGGGGACATTCGACTAAACTATGGCTACACCTTC.